One sample yielded the 26 T cell receptor beta chains listed below, sequenced in a study of cytomegalovirus exposure and HLA in healthy donors. Use of 60 Vbeta and 13 Jbeta primers characterized the PCR. Sequenced by immunoSEQ multiplex PCR; TCRdb stores in-frame clones only, minus some. The sample has 100,000 to 150,000 clones, about 80% seen once. Sequencing was performed on PBMCs. The receptors stem from a woman aged 45-65 years in good health and CMV-seropositive.

The chain joins TRBV2 to TRBJ2-7; 9 nucleotides match TRBD2. Germline V gives CDR1 SNHLY, CDR2 FYNNEI. The V gene end was trimmed by 2 bases and the J gene end by 2 bases; junction bases not matched to a gene: 4. The CDR3 covers 15 residues. The CDR3 DNA follows: TGTGCCAGCAGTGAACAGCTAGCGGGGCCCTACGAGCAGTACTTC. As protein: CASSEQLAGPYEQYF.

The chain joins TRBV5-1 to TRBJ2-5; 7 nucleotides line up with TRBD1. Germline V gene sequence: CDR1 SGHRS, CDR2 YFSETQ. The CDR3 covers 14 residues. V was clipped by 2 bases and J by 3 bases; unmatched bases: 4. The DNA for the CDR3 is TGCGCCAGCAGCTTCGGGACAGCAAAAGAGACCCAGTACTTC. Its translation is CASSFGTAKETQYF.

This clone was detected only a few times. This chain uses TRBV19 with TRBJ2-5; 9 bases are a match to TRBD2. J was trimmed by 1 base and V by 5 bases; bases with no gene match: 8. Germline CDR1 LNHDA, CDR2 SQIVND (reference sequence). This CDR3 comprises 16 residues. In DNA form, the CDR3 reads TGTGCCAGTAGTCCCCATCTGACTAGCGGCCAAGAGACCCAGTACTTC. Translation: CASSPHLTSGQETQYF.

The chain recombines TRBV5-6 with TRBJ2-7; 8 nucleotides line up with TRBD1. This CDR3 has 13 amino acids. The V and J ends lost 4 bases and 3 bases, in that order; junction bases with no gene match: 3. From germline, CDR1 is SGHDT and CDR2 YYEEEE. The CDR3 loop reads CASSKDRGYEQYF. The CDR3 region has the DNA TGTGCCAGCAGCAAAGACAGGGGCTACGAGCAGTACTTC.

J is TRBJ2-1 and V is TRBV7-9; 7 bases are a match to TRBD1. Per the germline V gene, CDR1 is SEHNR and CDR2 is FQNEAQ (reference sequence). V shed 6 bases, J shed 6 bases, and the junction held 8 bases outside the gene matches. The CDR3 spans 14 residues. The CDR3 protein is CASSLTGISNEQFF. The CDR3 nucleotides are TGTGCCAGCAGTTTGACAGGGATTTCCAATGAGCAGTTCTTC.

The chain combines TRBV7-2 with TRBJ2-3, with 14 nucleotides matching TRBD2. Germline lookup yields CDR1 SGHTA and CDR2 FQGNSA. The trim removed 5 bases at V and 4 bases at J, leaving 8 bases unmatched. The CDR3 is 17 residues long. CDR3 nucleotides: TGTGCCAGCAGCCCAGGGACTAGCGGGAGTCGGGCAGATACGCAGTATTTT. This encodes CASSPGTSGSRADTQYF.

In its sample, this clone was seen once. The chain couples TRBV9 to TRBJ1-1, with 7 bases aligning to TRBD1. With V trimmed by 1 base and J by 3 bases, 9 bases remained unmatched. The CDR3 sequence is 16 residues long. Looked up from germline, CDR1 is SGDLS and CDR2 is YYNGEE. CDR3 amino acids: CASSVPLTGTDTEAFF. CDR3 coding DNA: TGTGCCAGCAGCGTACCCCTCACCGGGACAGACACTGAAGCTTTCTTT.

The chain recombines TRBV4-1 with TRBJ1-6; unclear D gene. Deletions cut 4 bases from V and 7 bases from J, with 14 bases between. The CDR3 has 15 amino acids. The V gene's germline CDR1 is MGHRA and CDR2 YSYEKL. The CDR3 coding sequence is TGCGCCAGCAGCCTCAGATGGGCACCGAATTCACCCCTCCACTTT. Translating it yields CASSLRWAPNSPLHF.

This clone was counted once. The chain links TRBV7-2 to TRBJ2-1; 10 nucleotides line up with TRBD2. Unmatched junction bases numbered 5, after V lost 3 bases and J lost 6 bases. CDR3 length equals 15 residues. CDR1 and CDR2 from the germline V gene are SGHTA and FQGNSA. The CDR3, as DNA: TGTGCCAGCAGCTTTAGCGGGGGGCCCCTCAATGAGCAGTTCTTC. This sequence encodes CASSFSGGPLNEQFF.

The rearrangement joins TRBV27 to TRBJ2-7, with no clear D. This CDR3 comprises 13 residues. Trimming stripped 5 bases from V and 0 bases from J, with 8 bases between. The germline V gene has CDR1 MNHEY and CDR2 SMNVEV (reference sequence). The CDR3 spells CASSPPGSYEQYF. DNA of the CDR3: TGTGCCAGCAGTCCCCCCGGCTCCTACGAGCAGTACTTC.

This clone was seen a few times. This chain uses TRBV19 with TRBJ2-5, with 14 bases lining up with TRBD2. From germline, CDR1 is LNHDA and CDR2 SQIVND (reference sequence). V shed 1 base, J shed 5 bases, and the junction held 6 bases outside the gene matches. CDR3 length equals 17 residues. CDR3 coding DNA: TGTGCCAGTAGTATAGCCCGCGGGACTAGCGGGGGTGAGACCCAGTACTTC. Translated: CASSIARGTSGGETQYF.

The rearrangement links TRBV10-3 to TRBJ1-1; D perhaps matches TRBD1 (6 bases). The CDR3 is 15 residues long. Trimming removed 7 bases from V and 4 bases from J, with 19 bases in between. Looked up from germline, CDR1 is ENHRY and CDR2 is SYGVKD. In DNA form, the CDR3 reads TGTGCCATCACCAAAGGGCCTCCCAGGGGCACTGAAGCTTTCTTT. Translation: CAITKGPPRGTEAFF.

The chain joins TRBV6-5 to TRBJ2-2; no clear D gene. V lost 6 bases and J 3 bases, leaving 11 bases between the germline ends. The CDR3 contains 14 residues. Germline CDR1 is MNHEY and CDR2 is SVGAGI. The CDR3 nucleotides are TGTGCCAGCAGCCCTCCCCTAGACACCGGGGAGCTGTTTTTT. It is translated as CASSPPLDTGELFF.

The chain employs TRBV4-2 and TRBJ2-7; possible D gene TRBD2, 6 bases. This CDR3 contains 14 residues. Germline loops: CDR1 LGHNA, CDR2 YNFKEQ. V was trimmed by 0 bases and J by 7 bases, leaving 13 bases between them. This CDR3 is CASSQDRLAREQYF. CDR3 DNA: TGTGCCAGCAGCCAAGATCGTCTAGCGCGGGAGCAGTACTTC.

The chain recombines TRBV6-5 with TRBJ1-5; TRBD1 might be the D (5 bases). In germline, CDR1 is MNHEY, CDR2 SVGAGI. V gave up 2 bases and J gave up 0 bases, with 8 bases separating them. CDR3 length: 15 amino acids. In nucleotides, the CDR3 is TGTGCCAGCAGTTACAACAGGAATAGCAATCAGCCCCAGCATTTT. Translating gives CASSYNRNSNQPQHF.

V and J are TRBV6-6 and TRBJ1-2, with D hard to call. Trimming took off 0 bases at V and 4 bases at J, with 12 bases between the two ends. CDR1 is MNHNY, CDR2 SVGAGI, per germline (reference sequence). CDR3 length: 15 residues. The CDR3: CASSYSEGAPYGYTF. DNA of the CDR3: TGTGCCAGCAGTTACTCTGAGGGAGCCCCCTATGGCTACACCTTC.

The CDR3 DNA sequence: TGTGCCAGCTCGGTCGGAGAGGACTATGGCTACACCTTC. As protein: CASSVGEDYGYTF. V and J are TRBV2 and TRBJ1-2; D is unresolved. The V gene's germline CDR1 is SNHLY and CDR2 FYNNEI. The CDR3 spans 13 residues. Between the trimmed V and J ends, which lost 8 bases and 3 bases, there was a span of 13 bases.

The rearrangement links TRBV4-3 to TRBJ1-2, with 7 bases aligning to TRBD1. This CDR3 is built from 16 residues. Trimming cost V 2 bases and J 2 bases; bases outside gene matches: 8. From germline, CDR1 is LGHNA and CDR2 YSLEER. CDR3 DNA: TGCGCCAGCAGCCAAAGACAGGGACCCCTAAACTATGGCTACACCTTC. Amino acid sequence: CASSQRQGPLNYGYTF.

This sequence joins TRBV29-1 and TRBJ2-3, with D maybe TRBD1 (5 bases). The germline V and J ends were trimmed by 7 bases and 2 bases, with 19 bases remaining between them. The CDR3 spans 15 residues. Germline V CDR1 and CDR2: SQVTM, ANQGSEA. CDR3 amino acids: CSAQTGQGATDTQYF. The CDR3 DNA follows: TGCAGCGCCCAAACCGGACAAGGTGCCACAGATACGCAGTATTTT.

This chain uses TRBV4-1 with TRBJ1-6; D is undetermined. The CDR3 extends over 14 amino acids. Trimming left V 5 bases short and J 9 bases short, with 14 bases between. Germline V gives CDR1 MGHRA, CDR2 YSYEKL. CDR3 DNA sequence: TGCGCCAGCAGCAGGAGCACCTTGAGTTCACCCCTCCACTTT. This gives the protein CASSRSTLSSPLHF.

This clone was seen more than once but under ten times. The chain is built from TRBV29-1 and TRBJ2-5, with 7 positions matching TRBD2. In germline, CDR1 is SQVTM, CDR2 ANQGSEA. Unmatched junction bases numbered 8, after V lost 7 bases and J lost 3 bases. The CDR3 is made up of 13 amino acids. CDR3 in DNA: TGCAGCGCCAACCTCGGGGGGAAAGAGACCCAGTACTTC. This codes for CSANLGGKETQYF.

The chain combines TRBV19 with TRBJ1-1; 9 positions match TRBD1. Looked up from germline, CDR1 is LNHDA and CDR2 is SQIVND (reference sequence). The V segment lost 6 bases and the J segment 5 bases; nucleotides outside the gene matches: 7. This CDR3 spans 14 amino acids. CDR3 in DNA: TGTGCCAGTAGCCAGACAGGGGGAGGGACTGAAGCTTTCTTT. This encodes CASSQTGGGTEAFF.

The chain links TRBV7-2 to TRBJ1-5; D uncertain. The CDR3 is 13 residues long. From germline, CDR1 is SGHTA and CDR2 FQGNSA. Trimming took 3 bases from V and 7 from J, leaving 10 bases between them. Here the CDR3 reads CASSFQVEQPQHF. Here the CDR3 DNA reads TGTGCCAGCAGCTTCCAGGTGGAACAGCCCCAGCATTTT. Together with reference TRBV7-2 and TRBJ1-5, the CDR3 gives the full variable domain: GAGVSQSPSNKVTEKGKDVELRCDPISGHTALYWYRQSLGQGLEFLIYFQGNSAPDKSGLPSDRFSAERTGGSVSTLTIQRTQQEDSAVYLCASSFQVEQPQHFGDGTRLSIL.

Notes on this clone: One junction end disagrees with the germline gene, perhaps due to a read error. V usage is TRBV7-8 and J usage is TRBJ2-5, with D possibly TRBD1 on 5 matching bases. CDR1 and CDR2 from the germline V gene are SGHVS and FQNEAQ. This CDR3 spans 13 amino acids. CDR3 sequence (DNA): TGTGCCAGCAGATTAGGTGGGGCAGAGACCCAGTACTTC. It codes for CASRLGGAETQYF.

CDR3 nucleotides: TGTGCCAGCTCACCACCCGGACTTACGAACACTGAAGCTTTCTTT. Its protein is CASSPPGLTNTEAFF. The V gene is TRBV18, the J gene TRBJ1-1; D unresolved. Trimming took off 0 bases at V and 1 base at J, with 9 bases between the two ends. In germline, CDR1 is KGHSH, CDR2 LQKENI. This CDR3 region has 15 residues.

The J gene is TRBJ2-2, the V gene TRBV7-3, with 10 bases aligning to TRBD2. This CDR3 has 15 amino acids. Germline CDR1 reads SGHTA; CDR2 reads FQGTGA. V lost 5 bases, J lost 4 bases, and 4 bases stayed unmatched. The DNA of the CDR3 is TGTGCCAGCAGCGAAGCTAGCGGGAGCACCGGGGAGCTGTTTTTT. Protein: CASSEASGSTGELFF.